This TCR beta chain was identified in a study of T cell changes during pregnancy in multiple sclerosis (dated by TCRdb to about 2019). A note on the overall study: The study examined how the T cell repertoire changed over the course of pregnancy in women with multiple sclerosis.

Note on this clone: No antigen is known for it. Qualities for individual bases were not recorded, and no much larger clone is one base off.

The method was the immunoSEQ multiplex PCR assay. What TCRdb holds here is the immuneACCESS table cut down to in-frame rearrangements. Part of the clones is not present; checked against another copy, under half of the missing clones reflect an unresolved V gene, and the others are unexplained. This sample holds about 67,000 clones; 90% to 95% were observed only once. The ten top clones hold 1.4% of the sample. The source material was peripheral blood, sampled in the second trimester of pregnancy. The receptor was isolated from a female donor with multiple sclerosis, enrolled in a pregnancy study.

The sequenced DNA is TGTGCCAGCAGCGTAGCCGGGGAGACCCAGTACTTC. Translation gives CASSVAGETQYF. The chain uses TRBV9 and TRBJ2-5; no D gene call is confident. Per the germline V gene, SGDLS is the CDR1 and YYNGEE is the CDR2. Reading from cysteine to phenylalanine, the CDR3 counts 12 amino acids. The CDR3 DNA has 36 bases and is translated from base 1. V drops 0 bases and J drops 5 bases, leaving 5 bases in between.